The rows below give T cell receptor beta chains drawn from one sample of a study of shared clonotypes between healthy human individuals. Only in-frame clones appear in the TCRdb table, and some are missing; sequencing was by immunoSEQ multiplex PCR. This repertoire shows 300,000 to 400,000 clones, roughly 70% found once; its top ten account for 8.5% to 12%. The material sequenced was memory CD4+ T cells sorted from blood. The receptor source for this set is a man aged 25-45 years in good health. CDR3s include the opening cysteine and the closing phenylalanine or tryptophan. The D gene is left open where the match is weak. Some rows have no size entry. The others give once, few or many, or a class for an expanded clone.

CDR3 protein	CDR3 DNA	D gene	V gene	J gene	clone size
CASNPRGRVYGYTF	TGTGCCAGCAATCCCAGGGGCCGGGTCTATGGCTACACCTTC	-	TRBV28	TRBJ1-2	-
CASSVRRGSRQPQHF	TGTGCCAGCAGCGTCCGTCGAGGGAGTAGGCAGCCCCAGCATTTT	-	TRBV2	TRBJ1-5	few
CASSDGASYNEQFF	TGTGCCAGCAGCGATGGAGCTTCCTACAATGAGCAGTTCTTC	-	TRBV7-3	TRBJ2-1	-
CATSRDRVLSTDTQYF	TGTGCCACCAGCAGAGATAGGGTACTTAGCACAGATACGCAGTATTTT	-	TRBV15	TRBJ2-3	-
CATSNGNFGELFF	TGTGCCACCAGCAACGGGAACTTCGGGGAGCTGTTTTTT	-	TRBV15	TRBJ2-2	-
CASSLARSPVTQYF	TGTGCCAGCAGCTTAGCGCGATCCCCAGTGACGCAGTATTTT	-	TRBV7-2	TRBJ2-3	-
CASARTGLNTIYF	TGTGCCAGCGCCCGGACAGGCCTTAACACCATATATTTT	TRBD1	TRBV27	TRBJ1-3	-
CASSKIQGGQETQYF	TGTGCCAGCAGCAAAATTCAAGGGGGCCAAGAGACCCAGTACTTC	-	TRBV6-6	TRBJ2-5	-
CASSPMSGRAAYEQYF	TGTGCCAGCAGTCCTATGAGCGGGAGGGCGGCCTACGAGCAGTACTTC	TRBD2	TRBV2	TRBJ2-7	-
CASSPKTFLHPNEQFF	TGTGCCAGCAGCCCAAAAACGTTTCTACACCCCAATGAGCAGTTCTTC	-	TRBV14	TRBJ2-1	-
CASSLGTGGFETQYF	TGTGCCAGCAGCTTGGGGACGGGAGGATTTGAGACCCAGTACTTC	TRBD2	TRBV5-6	TRBJ2-5	-
CASSQHGGQGDYEQYF	TGTGCCAGCAGCCAACACGGGGGACAGGGGGACTACGAGCAGTACTTC	TRBD1	TRBV7-9	TRBJ2-7	-
CATKREGLYTETQYF	TGTGCCACCAAACGGGAGGGGTTGTATACAGAGACCCAGTACTTC	TRBD2	TRBV27	TRBJ2-5	once
CAIRSGRALDEQFF	TGTGCCATCCGGAGCGGGAGGGCCTTGGATGAGCAGTTCTTC	TRBD2	TRBV10-3	TRBJ2-1	-
CASSLAPADGTGELFF	TGCGCCAGCAGCTTGGCCCCAGCGGATGGGACCGGGGAGCTGTTTTTT	-	TRBV5-1	TRBJ2-2	-
CASSSERLTDTQYF	TGTGCCAGCAGCTCAGAGAGGCTTACAGATACGCAGTATTTT	-	TRBV7-2	TRBJ2-3	-
CAWNGGRANYNSPLHF	TGTGCCTGGAATGGGGGCAGGGCCAACTATAATTCACCCCTCCACTTT	-	TRBV30	TRBJ1-6	-
CASTPAGELYEQYF	TGTGCCAGCACCCCAGCGGGAGAGCTCTACGAGCAGTACTTC	TRBD2	TRBV6-1	TRBJ2-7	-
CASSRRTDAEQFF	TGCGCCAGCAGCAGAAGGACAGACGCTGAGCAGTTCTTC	-	TRBV5-1	TRBJ2-1	-
CASSLVGPGDTEAFF	TGCGCCAGCAGCTTGGTGGGACCAGGAGACACTGAAGCTTTCTTT	-	TRBV5-1	TRBJ1-1	-
CASSLGRLEGPLQETQYF	TGTGCCAGCAGCTTAGGAAGGTTGGAAGGACCCCTCCAAGAGACCCAGTACTTC	-	TRBV7-2	TRBJ2-5	few
CASRAYSRETQYF	TGTGCCAGCAGAGCCTACAGCAGGGAGACCCAGTACTTC	-	TRBV28	TRBJ2-5	-
CASSDRGWDNEQFF	TGTGCCAGCAGTGACAGGGGGTGGGACAATGAGCAGTTCTTC	TRBD1	TRBV6-1	TRBJ2-1	-
CSVEVRLAGHTDTQYF	TGCAGCGTTGAAGTAAGACTAGCGGGCCACACAGATACGCAGTATTTT	TRBD2	TRBV29-1	TRBJ2-3	many
CASSPGHGSSGANVLTF	TGTGCCAGCAGCCCTGGACACGGGAGCTCTGGGGCCAACGTCCTGACTTTC	-	TRBV27	TRBJ2-6	few
CAISSRVQETQYF	TGTGCCATCAGTTCCCGGGTCCAAGAGACCCAGTACTTC	-	TRBV10-3	TRBJ2-5	-
CASNRELFF	TGTGCCAGCAACCGGGAGCTGTTTTTT	-	TRBV18	TRBJ2-2	-
CASSSPSGYTRGYTF	TGTGCCAGCAGCTCACCATCAGGGTACACCCGTGGCTACACCTTC	-	TRBV11-2	TRBJ1-2	-
CSVGISYEQYF	TGCAGCGTAGGTATCTCCTACGAGCAGTACTTC	-	TRBV29-1	TRBJ2-7	-
CASRRDADTQYF	TGTGCCAGCAGGAGGGATGCAGATACGCAGTATTTT	-	TRBV2	TRBJ2-3	-
CASSPTASNQPQHF	TGTGCCAGCAGTCCGACAGCTAGCAATCAGCCCCAGCATTTT	-	TRBV7-2	TRBJ1-5	few
CASSLEGASEAFF	TGTGCCAGCAGCTTAGAGGGGGCCTCTGAAGCTTTCTTT	-	TRBV11-3	TRBJ1-1	-
CASSRGQDIQYF	TGCGCCAGCAGCAGGGGACAGGACATTCAGTACTTC	TRBD1	TRBV5-1	TRBJ2-4	medium-sized
CASSLGGLAGLTDTQYF	TGTGCCAGCAGCTTAGGCGGACTAGCGGGTCTAACAGATACGCAGTATTTT	TRBD2	TRBV7-9	TRBJ2-3	-
CASSPEIGGSGNTIYF	TGTGCCAGCAGCCCAGAGATCGGGGGCTCTGGAAACACCATATATTTT	-	TRBV28	TRBJ1-3	-